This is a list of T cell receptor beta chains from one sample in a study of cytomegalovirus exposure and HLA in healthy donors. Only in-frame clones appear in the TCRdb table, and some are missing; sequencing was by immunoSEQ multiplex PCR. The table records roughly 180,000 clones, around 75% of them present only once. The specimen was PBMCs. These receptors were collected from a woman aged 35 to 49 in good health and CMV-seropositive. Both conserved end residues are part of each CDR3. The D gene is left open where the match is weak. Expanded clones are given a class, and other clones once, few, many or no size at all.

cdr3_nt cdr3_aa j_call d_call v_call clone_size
TGTGCCTGGAGTGGGGGGGGACAGGGGTTCTACAATGAGCAGTTCTTC CAWSGGGQGFYNEQFF TRBJ2-1 TRBD1 TRBV30 few
TGTGCCAGCAGTGACCGGCGGGCCTCCACAGATACGCAGTATTTT CASSDRRASTDTQYF TRBJ2-3 NA TRBV2 NA
TGTGCCAGCAGCCAAGGGTTGATTCGTGGTAGCGGGAGCGATGAGCAGTTCTTC CASSQGLIRGSGSDEQFF TRBJ2-1 TRBD2 TRBV4-2 few
TGTGCCAGCAGCCCAAAGGGGGGGGCTGCTGGAAACACCATATATTTT CASSPKGGAAGNTIYF TRBJ1-3 NA TRBV9 NA
TGTGCCAGCAGTTACTCGAATCAGGTCCGGGGCGAGCAGTACTTC CASSYSNQVRGEQYF TRBJ2-7 NA TRBV6-5 NA
TGTGCCAGCAGCGTAGGGGGACTAGCGGGAGCCGAGCAGTTCTTC CASSVGGLAGAEQFF TRBJ2-1 TRBD2 TRBV9 NA
TGTGCTAGCAGCTTAGGCCCTAGCGGGCAAGAGACCCAGTACTTC CASSLGPSGQETQYF TRBJ2-5 TRBD2 TRBV7-7 few
TGTGCCAGCAGCTTGACAGGGGTTTGGGAGCAGTACTTC CASSLTGVWEQYF TRBJ2-5 TRBD1 TRBV11-1 once
TGTGCCAGCAGTTTGAGAGGGAGGGTTCAAGAGACCCAGTACTTC CASSLRGRVQETQYF TRBJ2-5 TRBD2 TRBV27 few
TGTGCCAGCAGACCACCCGGGGGGCCCAACGAGCAGTACTTC CASRPPGGPNEQYF TRBJ2-7 NA TRBV7-2 NA
TGCGCCACCTCCCGGGAGAGTAATTCACCCCTCCACTTT CATSRESNSPLHF TRBJ1-6 NA TRBV4-3 NA
TGTGCCAGCAGCCCCTCTACAGATACGCAGTATTTT CASSPSTDTQYF TRBJ2-3 NA TRBV11-2 NA
TGTGCCAGCAGCCAAACCGGGACTAGCGGGAGGGCGGGGACAGATACGCAGTATTTT CASSQTGTSGRAGTDTQYF TRBJ2-3 TRBD2 TRBV7-3 NA
TGTGCCAGCAGTCCAGGGTTTTATAATTCACCCCTCCACTTT CASSPGFYNSPLHF TRBJ1-6 NA TRBV6-5 NA
TGTGCCAGCAGCTCACACGCCACTGGACAGGCCTATCCGAACACCGGGGAGCTGTTTTTT CASSSHATGQAYPNTGELFF TRBJ2-2 TRBD1 TRBV7-3 NA
TGTGCCAGCAGGCACTATTCGGGCAGCGGGTATGGCTACACCTTC CASRHYSGSGYGYTF TRBJ1-2 NA TRBV6-4 NA
TGTGCCAGCAACCCGTCACAGATCGCCAGGGAGACCCAGTACTTC CASNPSQIARETQYF TRBJ2-5 NA TRBV6-1 NA
TGTGCCAGCAGCTTAGGGGGACAGGGGCGGAATGAGCAGTTCTTC CASSLGGQGRNEQFF TRBJ2-1 TRBD1 TRBV7-2 NA